This TCR beta chain was observed in a study of lymphopenia after photon versus proton radiotherapy. Germline V CDR1 and CDR2: SGHTA, FQGNSA. This CDR3 has 12 amino acids. V lost 4 bases and J lost 5; bases outside the gene matches: 2. About this clone itself: As yet, its antigen is unknown.

Sequenced by immunoSEQ multiplex PCR; TCRdb stores in-frame clones only, minus some. The table shows more than 20,000 clones, with 85% occurring only once. Study-level findings and limits: Proton therapy kept repertoires fairly stable, unlike photons, which gained effector/memory cells. Oligoclonal CD8+ Temra expansion after nadir drove photon patients' diversity drop. A bigger post-nadir fall in TCR diversity correlated inversely with survival time in deceased patients.

The sample was peripheral blood, taken from a patient treated with photon-based radiotherapy. The V gene is TRBV7-2, the J gene TRBJ2-7; 7 positions match TRBD2. The receptor was derived from a man aged 60 to 75 with pancreatic cancer. In nucleotides, the CDR3 is TGTGCCAGCAGCTACGGACTAGACGAGCAGTACTTC. Protein product: CASSYGLDEQYF.